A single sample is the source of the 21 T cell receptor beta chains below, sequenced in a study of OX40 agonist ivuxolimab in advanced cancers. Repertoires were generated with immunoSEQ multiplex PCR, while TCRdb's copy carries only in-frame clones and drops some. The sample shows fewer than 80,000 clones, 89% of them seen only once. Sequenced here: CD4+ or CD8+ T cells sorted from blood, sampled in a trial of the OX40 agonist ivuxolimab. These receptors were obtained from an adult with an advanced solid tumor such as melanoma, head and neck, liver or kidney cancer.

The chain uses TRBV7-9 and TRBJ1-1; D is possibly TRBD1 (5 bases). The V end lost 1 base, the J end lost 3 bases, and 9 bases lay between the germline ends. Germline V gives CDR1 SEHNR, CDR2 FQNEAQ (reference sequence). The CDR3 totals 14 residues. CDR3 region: CASSLVQGHTEAFF. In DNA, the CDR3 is TGTGCCAGCAGCTTAGTGCAGGGACACACTGAAGCTTTCTTT.

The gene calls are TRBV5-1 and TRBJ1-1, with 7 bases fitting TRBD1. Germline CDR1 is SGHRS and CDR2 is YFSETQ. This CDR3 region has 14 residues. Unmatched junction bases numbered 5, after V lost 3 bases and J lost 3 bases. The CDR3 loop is CASSSSGTDTEAFF. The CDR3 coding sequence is TGCGCCAGCAGCTCATCGGGGACAGACACTGAAGCTTTCTTT.

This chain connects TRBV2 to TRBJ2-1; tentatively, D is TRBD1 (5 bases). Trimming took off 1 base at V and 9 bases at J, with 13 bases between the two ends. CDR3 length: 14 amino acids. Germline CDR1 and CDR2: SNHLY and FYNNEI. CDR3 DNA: TGTGCCAGCAGTGAAGGTTGGGGCCGCGGTGAGCAGTTCTTC. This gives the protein CASSEGWGRGEQFF.

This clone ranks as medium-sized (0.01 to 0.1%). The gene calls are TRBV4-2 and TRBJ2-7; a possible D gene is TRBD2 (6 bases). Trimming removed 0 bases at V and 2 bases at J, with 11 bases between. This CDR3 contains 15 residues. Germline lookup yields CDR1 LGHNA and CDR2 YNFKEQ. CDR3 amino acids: CASSQDGGTPYEQYF. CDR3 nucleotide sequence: TGTGCCAGCAGCCAAGATGGCGGGACGCCCTACGAGCAGTACTTC.

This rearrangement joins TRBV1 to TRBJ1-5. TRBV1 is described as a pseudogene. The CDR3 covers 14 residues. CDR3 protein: CTSSPLGEGQPQHF. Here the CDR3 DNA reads TGCACCAGCAGCCCCCTCGGTGAGGGTCAGCCCCAGCATTTT.

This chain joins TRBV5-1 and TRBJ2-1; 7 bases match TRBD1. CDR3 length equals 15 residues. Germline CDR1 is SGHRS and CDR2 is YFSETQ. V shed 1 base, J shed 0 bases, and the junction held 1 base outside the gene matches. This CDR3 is CASSLHRGSYNEQFF. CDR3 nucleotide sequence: TGCGCCAGCAGCTTGCACAGGGGCTCCTACAATGAGCAGTTCTTC.

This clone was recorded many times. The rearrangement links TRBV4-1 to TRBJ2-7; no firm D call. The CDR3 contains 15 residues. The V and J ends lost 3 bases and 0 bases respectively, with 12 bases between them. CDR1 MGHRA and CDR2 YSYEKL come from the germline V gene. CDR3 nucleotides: TGCGCCAGCAGCCAGAATCCGGGTAGCTCCTACGAGCAGTACTTC. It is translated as CASSQNPGSSYEQYF.

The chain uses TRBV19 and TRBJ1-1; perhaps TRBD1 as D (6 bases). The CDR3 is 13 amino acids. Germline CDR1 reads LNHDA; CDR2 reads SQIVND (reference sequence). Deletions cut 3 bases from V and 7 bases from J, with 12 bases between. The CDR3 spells CASSIQTGGEAFF. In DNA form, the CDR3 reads TGTGCCAGTAGTATTCAGACAGGAGGTGAAGCTTTCTTT.

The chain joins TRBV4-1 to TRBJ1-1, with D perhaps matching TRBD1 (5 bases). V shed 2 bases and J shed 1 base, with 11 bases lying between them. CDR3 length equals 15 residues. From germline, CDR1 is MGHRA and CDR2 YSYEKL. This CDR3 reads CASSQNPRANTEAFF. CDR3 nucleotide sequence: TGCGCCAGCAGCCAAAACCCCAGGGCGAACACTGAAGCTTTCTTT.

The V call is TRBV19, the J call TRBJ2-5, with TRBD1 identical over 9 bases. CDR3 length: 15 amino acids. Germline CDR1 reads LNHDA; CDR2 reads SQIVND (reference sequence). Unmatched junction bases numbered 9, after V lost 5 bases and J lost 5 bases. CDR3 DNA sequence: TGTGCCAGTAGTGCCGGGGACAGGGCGGCCGAGACCCAGTACTTC. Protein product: CASSAGDRAAETQYF.

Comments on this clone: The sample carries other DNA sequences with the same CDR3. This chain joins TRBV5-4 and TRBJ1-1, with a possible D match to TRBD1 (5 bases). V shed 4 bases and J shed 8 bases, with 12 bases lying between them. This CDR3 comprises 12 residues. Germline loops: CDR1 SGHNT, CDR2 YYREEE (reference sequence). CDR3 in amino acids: CASSRDGSEAFF. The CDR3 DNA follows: TGTGCCAGCAGCCGGGACGGGTCAGAAGCTTTCTTT.

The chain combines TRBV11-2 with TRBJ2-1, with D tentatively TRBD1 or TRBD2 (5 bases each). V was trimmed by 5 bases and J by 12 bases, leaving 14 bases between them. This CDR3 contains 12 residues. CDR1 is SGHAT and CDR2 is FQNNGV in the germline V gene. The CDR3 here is CASSQRRDGQFF. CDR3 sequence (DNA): TGTGCCAGCAGCCAGAGACGGGACGGGCAGTTCTTC.

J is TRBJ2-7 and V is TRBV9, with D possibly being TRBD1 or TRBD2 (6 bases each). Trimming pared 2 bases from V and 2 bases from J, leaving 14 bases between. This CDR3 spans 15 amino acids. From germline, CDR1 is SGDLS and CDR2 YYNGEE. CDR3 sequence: CASSVWGAGTYEQYF. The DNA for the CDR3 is TGTGCCAGCAGCGTTTGGGGGGCAGGGACCTACGAGCAGTACTTC.

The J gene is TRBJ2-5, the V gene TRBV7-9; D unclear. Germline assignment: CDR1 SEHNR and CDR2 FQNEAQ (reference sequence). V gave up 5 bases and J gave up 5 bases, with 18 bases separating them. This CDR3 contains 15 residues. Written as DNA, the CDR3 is TGTGCCAGCAGCGGCAGCCGGTTGGGCCGGGAGACCCAGTACTTC. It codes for CASSGSRLGRETQYF. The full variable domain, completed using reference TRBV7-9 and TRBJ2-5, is DTGVSQNPRHKITKRGQNVTFRCDPISEHNRLYWYRQTLGQGPEFLTYFQNEAQLEKSRLLSDRFSAERPKGSFSTLEIQRTEQGDSAMYLCASSGSRLGRETQYFGPGTRLLVL.

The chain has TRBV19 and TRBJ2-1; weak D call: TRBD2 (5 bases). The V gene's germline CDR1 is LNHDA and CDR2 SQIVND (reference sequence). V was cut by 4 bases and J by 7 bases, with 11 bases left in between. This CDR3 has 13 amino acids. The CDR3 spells CASSRIGGNEQFF. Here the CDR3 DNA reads TGTGCCAGTAGTAGGATTGGAGGAAATGAGCAGTTCTTC.

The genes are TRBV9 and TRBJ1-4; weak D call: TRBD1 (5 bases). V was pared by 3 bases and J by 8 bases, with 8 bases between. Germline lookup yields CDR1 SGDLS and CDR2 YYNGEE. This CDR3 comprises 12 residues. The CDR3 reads CASSAQGEKLFF. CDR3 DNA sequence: TGTGCCAGCAGCGCCCAGGGCGAAAAACTGTTTTTT.

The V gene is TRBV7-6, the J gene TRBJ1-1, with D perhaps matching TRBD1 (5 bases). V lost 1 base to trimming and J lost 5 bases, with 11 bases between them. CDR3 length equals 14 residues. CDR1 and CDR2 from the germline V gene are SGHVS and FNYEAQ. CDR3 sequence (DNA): TGTGCCAGCAGCTTAGGCCCTGGGGGGACTGAAGCTTTCTTT. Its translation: CASSLGPGGTEAFF.

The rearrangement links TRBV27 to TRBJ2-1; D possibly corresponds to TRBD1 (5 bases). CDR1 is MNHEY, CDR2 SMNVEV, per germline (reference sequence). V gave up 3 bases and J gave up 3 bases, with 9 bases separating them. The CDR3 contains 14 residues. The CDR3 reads CASSLQGNYNEQFF. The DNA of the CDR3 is TGTGCCAGCAGTTTGCAGGGAAACTACAATGAGCAGTTCTTC.

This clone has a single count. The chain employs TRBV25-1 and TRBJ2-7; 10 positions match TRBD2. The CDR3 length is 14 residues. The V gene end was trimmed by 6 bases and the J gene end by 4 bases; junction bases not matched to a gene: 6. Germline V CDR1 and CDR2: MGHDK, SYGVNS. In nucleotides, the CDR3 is TGTGCCAGCAGCTATAGCGGGGGGTCATACGAGCAGTACTTC. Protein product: CASSYSGGSYEQYF.

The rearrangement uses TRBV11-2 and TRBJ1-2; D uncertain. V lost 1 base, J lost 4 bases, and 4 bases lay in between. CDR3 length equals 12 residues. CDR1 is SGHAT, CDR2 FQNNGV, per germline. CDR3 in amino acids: CASSLGTYGYTF. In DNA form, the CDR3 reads TGTGCCAGCAGCTTAGGGACCTATGGCTACACCTTC.

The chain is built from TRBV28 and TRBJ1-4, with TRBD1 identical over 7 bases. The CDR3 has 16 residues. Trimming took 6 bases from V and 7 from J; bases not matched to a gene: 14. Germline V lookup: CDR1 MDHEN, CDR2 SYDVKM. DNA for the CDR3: TGTGCCAGCAGCCGGCGCCCGACAGGGAAGGGTGAAAAACTGTTTTTT. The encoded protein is CASSRRPTGKGEKLFF.